What follows describes a single T cell receptor beta chain. Its antigen is unknown. The sample originates from a study of shared clonotypes between healthy human individuals. The study, taken as a whole, reports: Relative to their counterparts shared across all four donors, non-shared clonotypes exhibited diminished generation probabilities. With four donors compared, roughly 5% of naive CD4 clonotypes were shared.

The CDR3 is 17 residues long. V was clipped by 5 bases and J by 1 base; unmatched bases: 7. CDR1 is SGHVS and CDR2 is FNYEAQ in the germline V gene. The test was conducted at deep level. Sorted-subset replicate PCR reactions contained roughly 190 ng DNA, corresponding to approximately 30,000 T cell genomes. Assay used: immunoSEQ multiplex PCR; TCRdb lists only in-frame clones, some missing. The data show roughly 810,000 clones, with 95% to 97% seen just once and approximately 0.2% held by the top ten. CD8 cells classed as naive were CD45RO-negative and positively selected for CCR7, excluding terminally differentiated effector memory CD45RA+ cells.

This TCR came from a man younger than 45 in good health. The chain uses TRBV7-6 and TRBJ2-3, with 12 positions matching TRBD2. Sequenced input: naive CD8+ T cells sorted from blood. The CDR3 here is CASSPSSGRGGTDTQYF. DNA of the CDR3: TGTGCCAGCAGCCCCTCTAGCGGGAGGGGGGGCACAGATACGCAGTATTTT.